This T cell receptor beta chain was sequenced in a study of CD8 T cells in ankylosing spondylitis. This clonotype was counted a few times. Antigen specificity is unknown. CDR3 length equals 14 residues. Germline CDR1 MNHEY, CDR2 SMNVEV (reference sequence). V was trimmed by 3 bases and J by 3 bases, leaving 9 bases between them. Study results and limitations: A motif of eight highly homologous TCR beta variants was seen as apparently characteristic of ankylosing spondylitis blood.

Each CDR3 protein gets one entry after TCRdb re-called the 5' RACE reads with MiXCR. Here the sample spans about 90,000 distinct CDR3 sequences, approximately 30% being singletons. The source is a male donor with ankylosing spondylitis or in good health (not recorded which). The V and J genes are TRBV27 and TRBJ2-1; D remains unclear. Sequencing input: blood, either unsorted or a sorted T cell fraction (not recorded which). CDR3 sequence (DNA): TGTGCCAGCAGTTTTACTGCTGGCTACAATGAGCAGTTCTTC. Residues: CASSFTAGYNEQFF.